These 5 T cell receptor beta chains share one sample of origin, sequenced in a study of CD8+ T cells in alopecia areata. RNA extraction and reverse transcription yielded cDNA as sequencing template. Libraries were prepared by immunoSEQ multiplex PCR; TCRdb keeps only in-frame clonotypes and omits some of them. Of 140,000 to 150,000 clones in the sample, roughly half are singletons; the top ten hold roughly 0.92%. Sequenced material: CD4+ T cells sorted from blood, taken at week 0. The receptors stem from a human donor with alopecia areata.

The chain uses TRBV28 and TRBJ2-5; 9 bases match TRBD2. The ends lost 3 bases at V and 4 bases at J; junction bases unmatched: 6. This CDR3 spans 15 amino acids. Germline V gene lookup returns CDR1 MDHEN and CDR2 SYDVKM. CDR3 protein: CASSFGGRGGETQYF. The CDR3 bases are TGTGCCAGCAGTTTTGGCGGGAGGGGGGGAGAGACCCAGTACTTC.

This clone is medium-sized in the sample. In nucleotides, the CDR3 is TGTGCCATCGGACAGGGGGGAGAGACCCAGTACTTC. It specifies CAIGQGGETQYF. This chain joins TRBV10-3 and TRBJ2-5, with 10 bases fitting TRBD1. Germline values: CDR1 ENHRY, CDR2 SYGVKD. Trimming removed 8 bases from V and 4 bases from J; junction bases left unmatched: 1. This CDR3 is 12 amino acids long.

The gene calls are TRBV2 and TRBJ2-1, with D tentatively TRBD1 or TRBD2 (5 bases each). V lost 6 bases, J lost 14 bases, and 20 bases lay in between. The CDR3 is 13 residues long. Germline CDR1 is SNHLY and CDR2 is FYNNEI. The DNA of the CDR3 is TGTGCCAGCAGGACAGACAGTGGCGCGGGCAAGTTCTTC. Its protein is CASRTDSGAGKFF.

CDR3 region: CASSFNRWTEAFF. Here the CDR3 DNA reads TGTGCCAGCAGTTTCAATCGGTGGACTGAAGCTTTCTTT. The chain combines TRBV27 with TRBJ1-1; D unclear. Germline V gives CDR1 MNHEY, CDR2 SMNVEV (reference sequence). The CDR3 covers 13 residues. The ends were cut back, 3 bases at V and 5 bases at J, with 10 bases in the middle.

The chain has TRBV7-6 and TRBJ2-2; 9 nucleotides line up with TRBD1. This CDR3 has 15 amino acids. Per the germline V gene, CDR1 is SGHVS and CDR2 is FNYEAQ. V trimming: 4 bases; J trimming: 3 bases; junction bases outside the gene matches: 3. CDR3 bases: TGTGCCAGCAGCTCCACAGGGGGCTACACCGGGGAGCTGTTTTTT. This encodes CASSSTGGYTGELFF.